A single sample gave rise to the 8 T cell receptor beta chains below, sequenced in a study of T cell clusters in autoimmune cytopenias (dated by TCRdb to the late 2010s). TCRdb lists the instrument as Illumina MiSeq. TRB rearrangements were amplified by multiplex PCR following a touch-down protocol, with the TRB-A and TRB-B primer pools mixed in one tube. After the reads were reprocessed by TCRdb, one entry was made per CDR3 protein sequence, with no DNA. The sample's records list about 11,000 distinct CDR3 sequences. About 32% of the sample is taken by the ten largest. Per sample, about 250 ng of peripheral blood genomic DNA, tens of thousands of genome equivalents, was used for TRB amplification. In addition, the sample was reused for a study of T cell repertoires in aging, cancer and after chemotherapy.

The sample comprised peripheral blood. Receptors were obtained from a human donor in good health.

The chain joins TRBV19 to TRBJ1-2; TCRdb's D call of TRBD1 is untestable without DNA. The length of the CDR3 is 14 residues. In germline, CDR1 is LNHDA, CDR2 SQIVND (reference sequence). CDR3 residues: CASSMRDRVYGYTF.

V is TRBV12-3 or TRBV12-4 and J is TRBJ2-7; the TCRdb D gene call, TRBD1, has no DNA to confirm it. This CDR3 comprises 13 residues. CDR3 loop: CASSSTTGYEQYF.

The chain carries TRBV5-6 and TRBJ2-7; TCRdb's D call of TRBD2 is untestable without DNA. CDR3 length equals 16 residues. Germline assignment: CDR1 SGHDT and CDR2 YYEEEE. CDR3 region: CASSTSISGRGNEQYF. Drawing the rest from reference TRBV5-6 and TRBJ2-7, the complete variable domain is DAGVTQSPTHLIKTRGQQVTLRCSPKSGHDTVSWYQQALGQGPQFIFQYYEEEERQRGNFPDRFSGHQFPNYSSELNVNALLLGDSALYLCASSTSISGRGNEQYFGPGTRLTVT.

The CDR3 region is CASSGLAGGCCEQYF. The chain is built from TRBV19 and TRBJ2-7; TCRdb selects TRBD2, and the lack of DNA leaves this call unchecked. Germline assignment: CDR1 LNHDA and CDR2 SQIVND (reference sequence). The CDR3 length is 15 residues.

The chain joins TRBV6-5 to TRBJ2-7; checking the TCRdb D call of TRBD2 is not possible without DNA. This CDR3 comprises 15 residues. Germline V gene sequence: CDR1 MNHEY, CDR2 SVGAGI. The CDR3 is CASSPGTSGGREQYF.

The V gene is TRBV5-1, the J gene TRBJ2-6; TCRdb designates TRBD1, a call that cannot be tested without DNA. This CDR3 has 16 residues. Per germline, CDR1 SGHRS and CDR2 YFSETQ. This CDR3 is CASSAPGLSGANVLTF.

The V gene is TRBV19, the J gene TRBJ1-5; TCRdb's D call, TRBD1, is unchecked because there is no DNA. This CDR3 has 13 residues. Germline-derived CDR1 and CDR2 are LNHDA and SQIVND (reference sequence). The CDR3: CASSMPGNQPQHF.

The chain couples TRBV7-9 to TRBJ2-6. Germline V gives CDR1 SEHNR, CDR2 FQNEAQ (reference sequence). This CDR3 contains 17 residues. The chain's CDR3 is CASRPPFRGVGANVLTF.